This TCR beta chain was captured in a study of cytomegalovirus exposure and HLA in healthy donors. Study as a whole: Among the approximately 400 genotyped donors, 70% to 90% were placed in the Caucasian-associated ancestry cluster.

The PCR was carried out with 60 Vbeta primers and 13 Jbeta primers. Clones were sequenced by immunoSEQ multiplex PCR, and TCRdb holds only the in-frame ones, with some missing. The sample includes 100,000 to 150,000 clones, more than 70% seen only once; the top ten take just over 1%. This CDR3 has 13 amino acids. V dropped 4 bases and J dropped 5 bases, with 12 bases sitting between them. CDR1 and CDR2 (germline): SGHVS, FQNEAQ. This clone appeared a single time. The clonotype comes from a human donor in good health. The sequenced sample consisted of PBMCs. The rearrangement links TRBV7-8 to TRBJ2-7; D is possibly TRBD1 (6 bases). CDR3 region: CASSWTVTHEQYF. CDR3 DNA: TGTGCCAGCAGCTGGACAGTAACCCACGAGCAGTACTTC.